This T cell receptor beta chain was identified in a study of Siglec-9 on CD8 T cells in melanoma. Clones were sequenced by immunoSEQ multiplex PCR, and TCRdb holds only the in-frame ones, with some missing. Here the sample spans tens of thousands of clones, less than 85% being singletons. The CDR3 has 14 amino acids. Germline values: CDR1 SEHNR, CDR2 FQNEAQ (reference sequence). Trimming left V 1 base short and J 7 bases short, with 10 bases between. General study points: An effector memory CD8+ subset marked by Siglec-9 reportedly appeared to gather in melanoma.

Points on this clone: Its antigen is unidentified.

This TCR was sampled from a human donor in good health. The specimen was Siglec-9- CD8+ T cells sorted from blood. This sequence joins TRBV7-9 and TRBJ1-4, with D hard to call. CDR3 sequence: CASSLEGFGEKLFF. As DNA, the CDR3 is TGTGCCAGCAGCTTAGAAGGTTTTGGTGAAAAACTGTTTTTT.